Sequencing of this T cell receptor (beta chain) was carried out in a study of blood T cell repertoires in COVID-19. Study details: Samples representing acute and convalescent COVID-19 were sourced from the United States, Italy and Spain. In each case, the material was cDNA or gDNA derived from T cells, B-cell-depleted T cells, or PBMCs.

Trimming removed 4 bases from V and 4 bases from J; junction bases left unmatched: 10. Germline V gives CDR1 MNHEY, CDR2 SMNVEV (reference sequence). The CDR3 loop spans 16 amino acids. Per the study methods: Nucleated cell number was recorded as an estimate derived from reference gene primer amplification. Profiling relied on immunoSEQ multiplex PCR, and the TCRdb table lists in-frame clones only, not all of them. V and J calls and clone size are copied from that table; D and trimming were computed from the DNA. The sample has around 99,000 clones, about nine tenths seen once; the top ten hold 5% to 5.5%.

Sequencing input: peripheral blood. The sequence was obtained from a man aged 45-65 years with acute or convalescent COVID-19. This sequence joins TRBV27 and TRBJ1-5, with 7 bases matching TRBD1. The chain's CDR3 is CASSSQTGLGNQPQHF. CDR3 bases: TGTGCCAGCAGTTCTCAGACAGGGTTGGGAAATCAGCCCCAGCATTTT.